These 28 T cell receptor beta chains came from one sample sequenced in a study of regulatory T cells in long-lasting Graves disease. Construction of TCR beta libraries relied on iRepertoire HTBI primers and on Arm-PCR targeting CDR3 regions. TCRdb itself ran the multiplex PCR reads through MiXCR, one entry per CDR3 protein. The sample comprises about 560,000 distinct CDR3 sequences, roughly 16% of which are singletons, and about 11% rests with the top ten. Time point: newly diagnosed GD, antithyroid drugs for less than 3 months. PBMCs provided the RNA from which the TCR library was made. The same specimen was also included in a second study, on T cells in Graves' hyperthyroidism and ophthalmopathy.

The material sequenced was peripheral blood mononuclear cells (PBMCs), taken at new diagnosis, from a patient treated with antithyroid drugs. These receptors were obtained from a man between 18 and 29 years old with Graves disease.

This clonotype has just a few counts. The CDR3 reads CASSHVSLSGGDEQYF. Here the CDR3 DNA reads TGTGCCAGCAGCCACGTAAGCCTATCGGGAGGGGACGAGCAGTACTTC. The chain is built from TRBV7-8 and TRBJ2-7; 8 bases align to TRBD2. Germline trimming cut 5 bases from V and 5 bases from J; bases unmatched to any gene: 14. Germline-derived CDR1 and CDR2 are SGHVS and FQNEAQ. This CDR3 spans 16 amino acids.

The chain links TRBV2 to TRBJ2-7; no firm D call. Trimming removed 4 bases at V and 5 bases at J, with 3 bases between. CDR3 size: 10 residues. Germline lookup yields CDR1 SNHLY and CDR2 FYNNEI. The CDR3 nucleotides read TGTGCCAGCAGTGGACACGAGCAGTACTTC. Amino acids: CASSGHEQYF. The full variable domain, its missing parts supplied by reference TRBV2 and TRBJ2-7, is EPEVTQTPSHQVTQMGQEVILRCVPISNHLYFYWYRQILGQKVEFLVSFYNNEISEKSEIFDDQFSVERPDGSNFTLKIRSTKLEDSAMYFCASSGHEQYFGPGTRLTVT.

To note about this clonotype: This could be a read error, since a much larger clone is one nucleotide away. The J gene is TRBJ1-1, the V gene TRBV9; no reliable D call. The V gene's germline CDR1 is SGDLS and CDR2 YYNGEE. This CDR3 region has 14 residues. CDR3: CASSEGSMNAEAFF. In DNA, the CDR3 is TGTGCCAGCAGCGAGGGCAGCATGAACGCTGAAGCTTTCTTT.

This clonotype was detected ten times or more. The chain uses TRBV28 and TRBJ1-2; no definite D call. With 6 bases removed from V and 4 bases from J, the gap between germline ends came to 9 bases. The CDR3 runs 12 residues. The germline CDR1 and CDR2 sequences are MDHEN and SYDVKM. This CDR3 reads CASSLPGYGYTF. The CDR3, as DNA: TGTGCCAGCAGCTTGCCCGGCTATGGCTACACCTTC.

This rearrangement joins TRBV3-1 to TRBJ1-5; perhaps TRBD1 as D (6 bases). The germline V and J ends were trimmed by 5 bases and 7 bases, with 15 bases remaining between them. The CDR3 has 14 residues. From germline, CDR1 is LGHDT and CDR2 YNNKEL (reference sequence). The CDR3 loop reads CASSLTPGEQPQHF. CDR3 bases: TGTGCCAGCAGCTTAACCCCAGGGGAACAGCCCCAGCATTTT.

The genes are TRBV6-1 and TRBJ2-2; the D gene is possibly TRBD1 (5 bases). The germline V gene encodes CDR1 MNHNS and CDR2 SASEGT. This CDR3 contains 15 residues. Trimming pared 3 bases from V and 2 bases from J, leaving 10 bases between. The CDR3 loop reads CASSDGRANTGELFF. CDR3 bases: TGTGCCAGCAGTGATGGCAGGGCTAACACCGGGGAGCTGTTTTTT.

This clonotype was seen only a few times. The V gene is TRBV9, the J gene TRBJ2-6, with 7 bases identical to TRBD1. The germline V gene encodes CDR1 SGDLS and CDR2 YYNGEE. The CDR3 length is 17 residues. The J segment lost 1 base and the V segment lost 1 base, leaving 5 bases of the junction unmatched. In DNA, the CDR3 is TGTGCCAGCAGCGTAAAGACAGGGACGTCTGGGGCCAACGTCCTGACTTTC. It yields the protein CASSVKTGTSGANVLTF.

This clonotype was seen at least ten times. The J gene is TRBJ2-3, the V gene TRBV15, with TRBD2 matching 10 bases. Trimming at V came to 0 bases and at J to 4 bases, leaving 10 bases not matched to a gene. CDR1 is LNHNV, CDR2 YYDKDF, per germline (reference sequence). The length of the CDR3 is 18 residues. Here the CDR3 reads CATSRDTLAGAESDTQYF. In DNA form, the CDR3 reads TGTGCCACCAGCAGAGATACCCTAGCGGGGGCTGAGTCAGATACGCAGTATTTT.

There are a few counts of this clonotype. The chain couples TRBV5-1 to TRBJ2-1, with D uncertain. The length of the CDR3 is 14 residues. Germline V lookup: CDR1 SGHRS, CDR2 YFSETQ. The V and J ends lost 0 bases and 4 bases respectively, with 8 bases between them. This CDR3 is CASSLGQPYNEQFF. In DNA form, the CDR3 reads TGCGCCAGCAGCTTGGGGCAACCGTACAATGAGCAGTTCTTC.

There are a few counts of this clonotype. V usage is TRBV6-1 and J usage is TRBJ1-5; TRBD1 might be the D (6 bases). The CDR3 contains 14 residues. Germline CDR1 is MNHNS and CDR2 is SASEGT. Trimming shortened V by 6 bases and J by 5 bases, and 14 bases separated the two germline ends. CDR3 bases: TGTGCCAGCAGGGTTCGAGGGGGACATCAGCCCCAGCATTTT. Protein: CASRVRGGHQPQHF.

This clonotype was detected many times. CDR3: CASSFPTTGGYTF. The CDR3 region has the DNA TGTGCCAGCAGCTTCCCAACGACGGGGGGCTACACCTTC. The genes are TRBV7-2 and TRBJ1-2; no clear D gene. Trimming removed 3 bases from V and 8 bases from J, with 13 bases in between. The CDR3 totals 13 residues. The germline gives CDR1 SGHTA, CDR2 FQGNSA.

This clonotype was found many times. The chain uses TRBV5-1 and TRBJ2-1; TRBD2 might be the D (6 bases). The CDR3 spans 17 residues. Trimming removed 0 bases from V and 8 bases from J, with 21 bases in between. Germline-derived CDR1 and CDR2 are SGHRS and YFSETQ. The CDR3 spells CASSLGAGISTLDEQFF. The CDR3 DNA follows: TGCGCCAGCAGCTTGGGCGCGGGGATCTCCACCCTGGATGAGCAGTTCTTC.

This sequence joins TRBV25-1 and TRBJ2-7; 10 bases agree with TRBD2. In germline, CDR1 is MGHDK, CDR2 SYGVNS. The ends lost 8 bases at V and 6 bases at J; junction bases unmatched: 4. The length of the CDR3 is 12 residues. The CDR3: CASGWTSGEQYF. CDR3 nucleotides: TGTGCCAGCGGATGGACTAGCGGCGAGCAGTACTTC.

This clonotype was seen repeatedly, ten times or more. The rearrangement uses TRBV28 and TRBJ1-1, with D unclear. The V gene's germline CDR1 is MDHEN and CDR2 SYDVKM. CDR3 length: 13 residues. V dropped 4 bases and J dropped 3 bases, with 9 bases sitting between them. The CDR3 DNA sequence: TGTGCCAGCAGTTCCCTCATAGACACTGAAGCTTTCTTT. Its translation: CASSSLIDTEAFF.

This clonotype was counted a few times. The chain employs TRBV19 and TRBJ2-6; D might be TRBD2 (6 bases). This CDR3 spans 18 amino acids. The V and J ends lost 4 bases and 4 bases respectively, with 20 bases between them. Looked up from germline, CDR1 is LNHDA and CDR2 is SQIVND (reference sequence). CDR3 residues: CASSTVLSGVEGANVLTF. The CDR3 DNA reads TGTGCCAGTAGTACGGTCCTCTCGGGGGTGGAGGGGGCCAACGTCCTGACTTTC.

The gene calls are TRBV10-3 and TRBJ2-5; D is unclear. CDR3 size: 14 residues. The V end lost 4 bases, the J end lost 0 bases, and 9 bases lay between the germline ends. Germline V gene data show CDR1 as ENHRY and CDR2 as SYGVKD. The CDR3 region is CAISATSYQETQYF. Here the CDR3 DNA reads TGTGCCATCAGTGCAACCTCGTACCAAGAGACCCAGTACTTC.

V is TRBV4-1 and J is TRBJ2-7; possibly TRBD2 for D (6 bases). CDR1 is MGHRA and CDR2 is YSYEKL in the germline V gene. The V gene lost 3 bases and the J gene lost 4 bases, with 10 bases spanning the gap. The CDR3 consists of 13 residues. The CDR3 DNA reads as TGCGCCAGCAGCCAGACCCTAGCGTACGAGCAGTACTTC. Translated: CASSQTLAYEQYF.

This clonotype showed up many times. The CDR3 DNA follows: TGTGCCAGCTCGGGACTAGCGGGAAGAAGCTCCTACAATGAGCAGTTCTTC. Amino acids: CASSGLAGRSSYNEQFF. V and J are TRBV28 and TRBJ2-1, with TRBD2 identical over 13 bases. Germline V gene sequence: CDR1 MDHEN, CDR2 SYDVKM. The CDR3 runs 17 residues. J was trimmed by 0 bases and V by 8 bases; bases with no gene match: 7.

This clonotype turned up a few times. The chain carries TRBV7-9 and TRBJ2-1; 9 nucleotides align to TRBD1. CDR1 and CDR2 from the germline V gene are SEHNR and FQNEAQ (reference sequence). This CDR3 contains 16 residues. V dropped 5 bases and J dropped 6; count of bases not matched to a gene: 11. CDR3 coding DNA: TGTGCCAGCAGCCCACTGGGACAGGGTCAGGCCAATGAGCAGTTCTTC. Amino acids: CASSPLGQGQANEQFF.

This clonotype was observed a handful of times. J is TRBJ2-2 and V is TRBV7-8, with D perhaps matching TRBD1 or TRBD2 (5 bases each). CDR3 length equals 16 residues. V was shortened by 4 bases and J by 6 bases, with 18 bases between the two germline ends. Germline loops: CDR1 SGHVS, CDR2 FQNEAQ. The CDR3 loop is CASSSGPGAGPGELFF. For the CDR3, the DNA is TGTGCCAGCAGCTCCGGGCCCGGGGCGGGTCCCGGGGAGCTGTTTTTT. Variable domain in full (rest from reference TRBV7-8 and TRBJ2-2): GAGVSQSPRYKVAKRGQDVALRCDPISGHVSLFWYQQALGQGPEFLTYFQNEAQLDKSGLPSDRFFAERPEGSVSTLKIQRTQQEDSAVYLCASSSGPGAGPGELFFGEGSRLTVL.

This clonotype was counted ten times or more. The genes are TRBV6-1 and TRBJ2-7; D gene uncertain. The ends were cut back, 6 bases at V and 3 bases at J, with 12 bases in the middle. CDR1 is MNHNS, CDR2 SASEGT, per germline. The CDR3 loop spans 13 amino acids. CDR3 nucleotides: TGTGCCAGCAGCCGCAGTCCTAACTACGAGCAGTACTTC. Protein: CASSRSPNYEQYF.

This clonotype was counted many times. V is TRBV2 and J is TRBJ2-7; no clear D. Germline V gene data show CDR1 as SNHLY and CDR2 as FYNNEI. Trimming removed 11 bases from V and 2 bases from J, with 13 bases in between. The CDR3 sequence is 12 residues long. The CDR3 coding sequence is TGTGCCTCCGGGCAGGACGCCTACGAGCAGTACTTC. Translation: CASGQDAYEQYF. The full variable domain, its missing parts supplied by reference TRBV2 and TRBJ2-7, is EPEVTQTPSHQVTQMGQEVILRCVPISNHLYFYWYRQILGQKVEFLVSFYNNEISEKSEIFDDQFSVERPDGSNFTLKIRSTKLEDSAMYFCASGQDAYEQYFGPGTRLTVT.

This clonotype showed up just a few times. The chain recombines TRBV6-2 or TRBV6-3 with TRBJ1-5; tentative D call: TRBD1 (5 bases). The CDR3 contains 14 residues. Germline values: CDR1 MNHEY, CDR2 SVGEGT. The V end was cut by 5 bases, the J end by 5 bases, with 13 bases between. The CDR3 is CASSEAGGYQPQHF. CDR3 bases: TGTGCCAGCAGTGAAGCTGGGGGTTATCAGCCCCAGCATTTT.

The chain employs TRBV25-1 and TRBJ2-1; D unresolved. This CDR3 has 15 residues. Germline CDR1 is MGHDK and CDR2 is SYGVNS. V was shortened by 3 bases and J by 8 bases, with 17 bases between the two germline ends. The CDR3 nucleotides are TGTGCCAGCAGTGATCCTGACGACTCTAAGGATGAGCAGTTCTTC. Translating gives CASSDPDDSKDEQFF.

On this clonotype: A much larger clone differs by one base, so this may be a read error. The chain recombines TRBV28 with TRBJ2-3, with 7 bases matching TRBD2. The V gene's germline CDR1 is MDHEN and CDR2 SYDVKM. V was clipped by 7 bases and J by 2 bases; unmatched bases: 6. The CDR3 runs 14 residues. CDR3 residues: CASNPSGNTDTQYF. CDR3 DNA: TGTGCCAGCAACCCCAGCGGGAACACAGATACGCAGTATTTT.

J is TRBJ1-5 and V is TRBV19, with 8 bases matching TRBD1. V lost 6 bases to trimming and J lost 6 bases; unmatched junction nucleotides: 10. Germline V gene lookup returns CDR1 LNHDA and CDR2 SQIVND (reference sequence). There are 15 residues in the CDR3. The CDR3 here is CASRPLQGAGQPQHF. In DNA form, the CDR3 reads TGTGCCAGTAGACCACTCCAGGGGGCGGGTCAGCCCCAGCATTTT.

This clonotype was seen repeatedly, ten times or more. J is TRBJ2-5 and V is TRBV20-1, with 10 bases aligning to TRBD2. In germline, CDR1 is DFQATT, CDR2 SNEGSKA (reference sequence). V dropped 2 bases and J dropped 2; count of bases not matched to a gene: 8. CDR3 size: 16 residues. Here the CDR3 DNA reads TGCAGTGCTAGATCGTTTCTAGCGGGAGATCAAGAGACCCAGTACTTC. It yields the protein CSARSFLAGDQETQYF.

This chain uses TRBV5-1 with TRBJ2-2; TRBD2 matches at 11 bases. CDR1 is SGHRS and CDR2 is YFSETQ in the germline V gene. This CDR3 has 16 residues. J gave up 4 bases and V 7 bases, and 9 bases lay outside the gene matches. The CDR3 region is CASHAGTSGSTGELFF. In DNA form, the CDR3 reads TGCGCCAGCCACGCGGGCACTAGCGGGAGCACCGGGGAGCTGTTTTTT.